The source of this TCR beta chain is a study of siplizumab effects on memory and regulatory T cells. Only in-frame clones appear in the TCRdb table, and some are missing; sequencing was by immunoSEQ multiplex PCR. The table has approximately 50,000 clones, more than 85% seen once. Sequencing was carried out using CD8+ T cells sorted from blood. The sequence derives from a human donor in good health.

CDR3 nucleotides: TGTGCCAGCAGCTTGACAGGGACCTCCTACGAGCAGTACTTC. Translated: CASSLTGTSYEQYF. This rearrangement joins TRBV5-8 to TRBJ2-5; D perhaps matches TRBD1 (6 bases). The DNA end is more similar to TRBJ2-7, so the J call may be wrong. In germline, CDR1 is SGHTS, CDR2 YDEGEE. The CDR3 is 14 amino acids.